This T cell receptor (beta chain) was recovered during a study of CD8 T cells in Susac syndrome. Roughly 0.5 to 1 ug RNA was reverse transcribed with random hexamers. MiXCR was run by TCRdb on the immunoSEQ multiplex PCR reads, yielding one entry per CDR3 protein. The profile covers about 140,000 distinct CDR3 sequences, with approximately 95% appearing a single time and approximately 0.12% taken by the ten largest. From germline, CDR1 is SGDLS and CDR2 YYNGEE. This CDR3 has 18 amino acids. Germline trimming cut 0 bases from V and 4 bases from J; bases unmatched to any gene: 14. The receptor was derived from a human donor with multiple sclerosis. V gene TRBV9 combines with J gene TRBJ2-5; TRBD2 matches 8 bases. Specimen: CD4+ T cells from PBMCs. The CDR3 DNA is TGTGCCAGCAGCGTAGAGCCCAGCGGGAGAAAAGCGGGAGAGACCCAGTACTTC. Protein: CASSVEPSGRKAGETQYF. Based on the CDR3 plus reference TRBV9 and TRBJ2-5, the full variable domain is DSGVTQTPKHLITATGQRVTLRCSPRSGDLSVYWYQQSLDQGLQFLIQYYNGEERAKGNILERFSAQQFPDLHSELNLSSLELGDSALYFCASSVEPSGRKAGETQYFGPGTRLLVL.